Sequencing of this TCR beta chain was carried out in a study of blood T cells in healthy people across ages. Each donor's blood draw was roughly 10 milliliters of peripheral blood. Findings and limits, study-wide: CMV status of donors was unknown, possibly confounding expanded clonotype changes. Age showed a roughly linear inverse relationship with TCR beta diversity per million T cells.

This clonotype was counted only a few times. Antigen specificity is unknown. A J-beta primer mix and a sample-barcoded 5' primer were used in a second PCR of about 7 to 11 cycles. TCRdb analysed the 5' RACE reads with MiXCR anew, one entry per CDR3 protein. The data contain 1.8 million or so distinct CDR3 sequences, roughly 43% of them seen just once; the ten biggest clones take up more than 20%. V shed 4 bases and J shed 4 bases, with 17 bases lying between them. CDR3 length: 15 residues. The receptor was derived from a human donor in good health. The chain uses TRBV12-3 or TRBV12-4 and TRBJ2-7; D is unresolved. The sample taken for sequencing was blood. The CDR3 DNA reads as TGTGCCAGCAGTTCCCGACAAATTGCCCCGTACGAGCAGTACTTC. Amino acids: CASSSRQIAPYEQYF.